A selection of T cell receptor beta chains follows, all from one sample in a study of T-cell reconstitution after alpha-beta-depleted transplantation in children. MiXCR, applied by TCRdb to the PCR reads, yields one record per CDR3 protein. The table records 500,000 to 600,000 distinct CDR3 sequences, over 25% of them present only once. The starting material was PBMCs, obtained before TCRalphabeta/CD19-depleted stem cell transplant. Receptor source: a boy under three years old with Wiskott-Aldrich syndrome, due to receive a stem cell transplant. The CDR3 runs from the conserved cysteine through the conserved F or W.

V gene: TRBV9
J gene: TRBJ2-5
CDR3 protein: CASSVGTGLAQETQYF

V gene: TRBV5-5
J gene: TRBJ2-1
CDR3 protein: CASSLGQSSSYNEQFF

V gene: TRBV2
J gene: TRBJ2-4
CDR3 protein: CAASRLANIQYF

V gene: TRBV20-1
J gene: TRBJ1-2
CDR3 protein: CSARGGGTNYGYTF

V gene: TRBV5-1
J gene: TRBJ2-1
CDR3 protein: CASSLGPAGERYEQFF

V gene: TRBV20-1
J gene: TRBJ1-1
CDR3 protein: CSARGTLNTEAFF

V gene: TRBV7-8
J gene: TRBJ1-4
CDR3 protein: CASTQGVGATNEKLFF

V gene: TRBV28
J gene: TRBJ1-2
CDR3 protein: CASTTTERWGYTF

V gene: TRBV12-3/TRBV12-4
J gene: TRBJ2-7
CDR3 protein: CASKRDRVYEQYF

V gene: TRBV30
J gene: TRBJ2-3
CDR3 protein: CAWSHGISTDTQYF

V gene: TRBV6-2/TRBV6-3
J gene: TRBJ2-7
CDR3 protein: CASSNRVSYEQYF

V gene: TRBV4-1
J gene: TRBJ1-3
CDR3 protein: CASSQDNGMAGNTIYF

V gene: TRBV9
J gene: TRBJ2-1
CDR3 protein: CASSTLQGDEQFF

V gene: TRBV7-9
J gene: TRBJ1-2
CDR3 protein: CASSRLGSGNPKGYTF

V gene: TRBV4-2
J gene: TRBJ2-4
CDR3 protein: CASSQGLAGLKNIQYF

V gene: TRBV5-1
J gene: TRBJ1-5
CDR3 protein: CASSPDGQPQHF

V gene: TRBV5-1
J gene: TRBJ2-3
CDR3 protein: CASSRRGSDTQYF

V gene: TRBV5-1
J gene: TRBJ2-1
CDR3 protein: CASSLVGQGYNEQFF

V gene: TRBV20-1
J gene: TRBJ1-5
CDR3 protein: CSARGRGQGPGNPQHF

V gene: TRBV20-1
J gene: TRBJ2-1
CDR3 protein: CSAKPSGRGHEQFF

V gene: TRBV6-5
J gene: TRBJ2-7
CDR3 protein: CASSYSRGGYYEQYF

V gene: TRBV10-3
J gene: TRBJ1-5
CDR3 protein: CAISDMGNQPQHF

V gene: TRBV15
J gene: TRBJ2-2
CDR3 protein: CATSRDAKAFFSNTGELFF

V gene: TRBV20-1
J gene: TRBJ1-5
CDR3 protein: CSARLGGSNQPQHF

V gene: TRBV20-1
J gene: TRBJ2-7
CDR3 protein: CSARESRQYRGEQYF

V gene: TRBV10-3
J gene: TRBJ1-1
CDR3 protein: CATTGQNTEAFF

V gene: TRBV3-1
J gene: TRBJ2-5
CDR3 protein: CASSQGDWPYQETQYF

V gene: TRBV5-5
J gene: TRBJ1-1
CDR3 protein: CASSPGLWPEAFF

V gene: TRBV7-2
J gene: TRBJ2-7
CDR3 protein: CASSLLWAGAVLGEQYF

V gene: TRBV15
J gene: TRBJ2-1
CDR3 protein: CATSRGGLDRVSYNEQFF

V gene: TRBV12-3/TRBV12-4
J gene: TRBJ1-1
CDR3 protein: CASSTGPPGNTEAFF

V gene: TRBV5-1
J gene: TRBJ1-6
CDR3 protein: CASSLPESPLHF

V gene: TRBV20-1
J gene: TRBJ2-7
CDR3 protein: CSAGTGGSYEQYF

V gene: TRBV27
J gene: TRBJ2-3
CDR3 protein: CASSFEGRVTDTQYF

V gene: TRBV5-1
J gene: TRBJ2-3
CDR3 protein: CASSNGGTDTQYF

V gene: TRBV7-2
J gene: TRBJ2-1
CDR3 protein: CASTGTTRLNEQFF

V gene: TRBV7-2
J gene: TRBJ1-5
CDR3 protein: CASSLAGLGGNQPQHF

V gene: TRBV5-1
J gene: TRBJ2-3
CDR3 protein: CASSLAPGSDTQYF

V gene: TRBV12-3/TRBV12-4
J gene: TRBJ2-4
CDR3 protein: CASSPRGTKNIQYF